What follows are 2 T cell receptor beta chains derived from one specimen sequenced in a study of T cells after yellow fever vaccination. One entry per CDR3 protein, called by TCRdb with MiXCR from the 5' RACE reads. The table shows 300,000 to 400,000 distinct CDR3 sequences, with 6.2% occurring only once. The sequences come from PBMCs, collected 5 days after the yellow fever booster vaccination. The receptors were gathered from a man in his thirties or forties who received the YFV17D yellow fever vaccine.

The V gene is TRBV3-1, the J gene TRBJ2-1; the D gene is possibly TRBD1 (6 bases). Deletions cut 5 bases from V and 6 bases from J, with 14 bases between. Germline CDR1 reads LGHDT; CDR2 reads YNNKEL (reference sequence). This CDR3 spans 14 amino acids. CDR3 sequence: CASSINRAGNEQFF. The CDR3 coding sequence is TGTGCCAGCAGCATCAACAGGGCTGGCAATGAGCAGTTCTTC.

This clonotype has just a few counts. This chain links TRBV11-2 with TRBJ2-5, with TRBD2 matching 8 bases. Germline CDR1 and CDR2: SGHAT and FQNNGV. The CDR3 runs to 16 residues. The trim removed 2 bases at V and 5 bases at J, leaving 10 bases unmatched. CDR3: CASSLTLAGVMETQYF. For the CDR3, the DNA is TGTGCCAGCAGCTTAACGCTAGCGGGTGTCATGGAGACCCAGTACTTC.